These 21 T cell receptor beta chains came from one sample sequenced in a study of early stage breast cancer tumors. The protocol was immunoSEQ multiplex PCR, while the TCRdb copy is restricted to in-frame clones and leaves out a portion. Of about 72,000 clones detected, approximately 80% appear once; the ten largest clones hold 3.5%. Material: blood. These TCRs come from a person aged 55 to 75 with breast cancer.

This rearrangement joins TRBV5-8 to TRBJ1-5; D is undetermined. This CDR3 region has 17 residues. The germline V and J ends were trimmed by 0 bases and 2 bases, with 15 bases remaining between them. From germline, CDR1 is SGHTS and CDR2 YDEGEE. CDR3 loop: CASSLVVGPRGNQPQHF. The CDR3 DNA is TGTGCCAGCAGCTTGGTAGTTGGGCCTAGGGGCAATCAGCCCCAGCATTTT.

This clone was recorded only once. This rearrangement joins TRBV11-1 to TRBJ2-1; 9 bases are shared with TRBD1. Germline V gene data show CDR1 as SGHAT and CDR2 as FQDESV (reference sequence). The V gene end was trimmed by 2 bases and the J gene end by 9 bases; junction bases not matched to a gene: 8. The CDR3 has 15 amino acids. In DNA form, the CDR3 reads TGTGCCAGCAGCTTAAGAGGGACAGGGCTTCGTGAGCAGTTCTTC. Translating it yields CASSLRGTGLREQFF.

The J gene is TRBJ2-1, the V gene TRBV12-5; TRBD2 aligns across 7 bases. Germline CDR1 reads LGHNT; CDR2 reads FRNRAP. With V trimmed by 7 bases and J by 8 bases, 11 bases remained unmatched. The CDR3 is made up of 14 amino acids. As DNA, the CDR3 is TGTGCTAGTGCCTTGGGCGGGAGTTACTATGAGCAGTTCTTC. Translation gives CASALGGSYYEQFF.

This chain connects TRBV7-9 to TRBJ2-7; TRBD1 aligns across 12 bases. The germline V gene has CDR1 SEHNR and CDR2 FQNEAQ (reference sequence). The CDR3 runs to 15 residues. V gave up 5 bases and J gave up 1 base; unmatched junction bases: 3. The CDR3 sequence is CASSRGQGASYEQYF. The CDR3 DNA is TGTGCCAGCAGCCGGGGACAGGGGGCGTCCTACGAGCAGTACTTC. The complete variable domain, with remaining parts taken from reference TRBV7-9 and TRBJ2-7, reads DTGVSQNPRHKITKRGQNVTFRCDPISEHNRLYWYRQTLGQGPEFLTYFQNEAQLEKSRLLSDRFSAERPKGSFSTLEIQRTEQGDSAMYLCASSRGQGASYEQYFGPGTRLTVT.

V is TRBV19 and J is TRBJ2-1; no firm D call. The CDR3 loop spans 15 amino acids. V lost 3 bases, J lost 2 bases, and 11 bases lay in between. Germline V gene lookup returns CDR1 LNHDA and CDR2 SQIVND (reference sequence). This CDR3 reads CASSIQPFAYNEQFF. CDR3 coding DNA: TGTGCCAGTAGTATCCAGCCGTTTGCCTACAATGAGCAGTTCTTC.

This chain uses TRBV27 with TRBJ1-4; a possible D gene is TRBD1 (5 bases). Germline V CDR1 and CDR2: MNHEY, SMNVEV (reference sequence). The germline V and J ends were trimmed by 8 bases and 10 bases, with 11 bases remaining between them. The CDR3 consists of 11 residues. The CDR3 spells CASRGAGKLFF. For the CDR3, the DNA is TGTGCCAGCCGAGGGGCCGGAAAACTGTTTTTT.

The V call is TRBV4-3, the J call TRBJ2-3; D may correspond to TRBD1 or TRBD2 (5 bases each). The CDR3 spans 16 residues. Germline V gives CDR1 LGHNA, CDR2 YSLEER. V was pared by 0 bases and J by 0 bases, with 10 bases between. For the CDR3, the DNA is TGCGCCAGCAGCCAAGATGAGGGGAGCAGCACAGATACGCAGTATTTT. It encodes CASSQDEGSSTDTQYF.

The V call is TRBV25-1, the J call TRBJ2-7; 8 bases line up with TRBD2. V lost 1 base to trimming and J lost 2 bases; unmatched junction nucleotides: 4. CDR3 length: 15 amino acids. CDR1 is MGHDK and CDR2 is SYGVNS in the germline V gene. CDR3 coding DNA: TGTGCCAGCAGTGAATGGCGGGAGGCAGCCTACGAGCAGTACTTC. Translation: CASSEWREAAYEQYF.

CDR3 nucleotides: TGTGCCAGCAGCTTAGCGGGGACAGACTACACTGAAGCTTTCTTT. This gives the protein CASSLAGTDYTEAFF. The chain carries TRBV7-2 and TRBJ1-1; 7 bases line up with TRBD1. Germline values: CDR1 SGHTA, CDR2 FQGNSA. The V and J ends lost 0 bases and 3 bases, in that order; junction bases with no gene match: 4. CDR3 length: 15 residues.

J is TRBJ1-1 and V is TRBV5-1, with D uncertain. V was cut by 0 bases and J by 4 bases, with 10 bases left in between. CDR3 size: 14 residues. Germline V CDR1 and CDR2: SGHRS, YFSETQ. The CDR3 coding sequence is TGCGCCAGCAGCTTGGCACCGAGAACCACTGAAGCTTTCTTT. Translated: CASSLAPRTTEAFF.

This clone has just one count. This chain links TRBV5-6 with TRBJ2-5; possible D gene TRBD2, 6 bases. Germline CDR1 SGHDT, CDR2 YYEEEE. The germline V and J ends were trimmed by 1 base and 2 bases, with 12 bases remaining between them. This CDR3 is 15 amino acids long. The CDR3 DNA reads as TGTGCCAGCAGCTTGTTGGGGCGGGGTCAAGAGACCCAGTACTTC. Encoded protein: CASSLLGRGQETQYF.

The J gene is TRBJ2-1, the V gene TRBV7-9; unclear D gene. Germline CDR1 is SEHNR and CDR2 is FQNEAQ (reference sequence). CDR3 size: 13 residues. Trimming took 3 bases from V and 9 from J, leaving 12 bases between them. The CDR3 sequence: CASSLFADLEQFF. The DNA for the CDR3 is TGTGCCAGCAGCTTGTTTGCGGATCTTGAGCAGTTCTTC.

The chain combines TRBV14 with TRBJ2-5; no clear D. CDR1 is SGHDN and CDR2 is FVKESK in the germline V gene. V was clipped by 0 bases and J by 7 bases, with 6 bases between them. The CDR3 has 12 amino acids. The CDR3 loop reads CASSQDRVTQYF. CDR3 nucleotide sequence: TGTGCCAGCAGCCAAGATCGTGTGACCCAGTACTTC.

The CDR3 DNA sequence: TGTGCCAGCACTCATTCTATGGAGACCCAGTACTTC. Translation: CASTHSMETQYF. The chain uses TRBV11-1 and TRBJ2-5, with no clear D. Germline V lookup: CDR1 SGHAT, CDR2 FQDESV (reference sequence). The germline V and J ends were trimmed by 7 bases and 5 bases, with 11 bases remaining between them. The CDR3 totals 12 residues.

V gene TRBV25-1 combines with J gene TRBJ2-7, with a weak D call TRBD2 (5 bases). The ends were cut back, 3 bases at V and 0 bases at J, with 9 bases in the middle. CDR1 and CDR2 (germline): MGHDK, SYGVNS. The CDR3 is 14 residues long. The CDR3: CASSDWTSSYEQYF. CDR3 bases: TGTGCCAGCAGTGATTGGACTTCCTCCTACGAGCAGTACTTC.

V is TRBV28 and J is TRBJ2-1; 9 bases map to TRBD2. The CDR3 is made up of 19 amino acids. Per germline, CDR1 MDHEN and CDR2 SYDVKM. Losses at the gene ends were 1 base for V and 4 bases for J; bases not matched to a gene: 14. CDR3 loop: CASSLYPRGLAGTYNEQFF. Written as DNA, the CDR3 is TGTGCCAGCAGTTTATATCCACGGGGGCTAGCGGGGACGTACAATGAGCAGTTCTTC.

This chain uses TRBV5-8 with TRBJ1-5, with TRBD1 identical over 9 bases. Germline CDR1 SGHTS, CDR2 YDEGEE. V shed 7 bases and J 0 bases; nucleotides not matched to a gene: 14. This CDR3 comprises 18 residues. CDR3 loop: CASVLPGGDRDSNQPQHF. The CDR3 coding sequence is TGTGCCAGCGTACTCCCTGGGGGGGACAGGGATAGCAATCAGCCCCAGCATTTT. The variable domain in full, with the rest retrieved from reference TRBV5-8 and TRBJ1-5, is EAGVTQSPTHLIKTRGQQATLRCSPISGHTSVYWYQQALGLGLQFLLWYDEGEERNRGNFPPRFSGRQFPNYSSELNVNALELEDSALYLCASVLPGGDRDSNQPQHFGDGTRLSIL.

The genes are TRBV28 and TRBJ1-2; D is perhaps TRBD1 (5 bases). Germline V lookup: CDR1 MDHEN, CDR2 SYDVKM. V lost 2 bases and J lost 8, with 9 bases in between. The CDR3 sequence is 12 residues long. The CDR3 DNA sequence: TGTGCCAGCAGTTTAGTGAGGGGCGGCTACACCTTC. This codes for CASSLVRGGYTF.

The J gene is TRBJ1-4, the V gene TRBV15; TRBD1 matches at 10 bases. The CDR3 is 14 amino acids. From germline, CDR1 is LNHNV and CDR2 YYDKDF (reference sequence). The V segment lost 4 bases and the J segment 6 bases; nucleotides outside the gene matches: 2. CDR3 residues: CATSTGTGDEKLFF. CDR3 sequence (DNA): TGTGCCACCAGCACAGGGACAGGGGATGAAAAACTGTTTTTT.

The chain carries TRBV5-1 and TRBJ2-3, with 7 nucleotides matching TRBD2. Germline values: CDR1 SGHRS, CDR2 YFSETQ. This CDR3 spans 18 amino acids. The trim removed 7 bases at V and 0 bases at J, leaving 17 bases unmatched. The DNA for the CDR3 is TGCGCCAGCCGCCGGAGCGGGGCCCGCTCTGCTAGCACAGATACGCAGTATTTT. Amino acid sequence: CASRRSGARSASTDTQYF. Variable domain in full (rest from reference TRBV5-1 and TRBJ2-3): KAGVTQTPRYLIKTRGQQVTLSCSPISGHRSVSWYQQTPGQGLQFLFEYFSETQRNKGNFPGRFSGRQFSNSRSEMNVSTLELGDSALYLCASRRSGARSASTDTQYFGPGTRLTVL.

The rearrangement joins TRBV7-9 to TRBJ2-5; no clear D. CDR3 size: 13 residues. V dropped 2 bases and J dropped 2 bases, with 6 bases sitting between them. CDR1 is SEHNR and CDR2 is FQNEAQ in the germline V gene (reference sequence). In nucleotides, the CDR3 is TGTGCCAGCAGCTTACCCAGGCAAGAGACCCAGTACTTC. This codes for CASSLPRQETQYF. The variable domain in full, completed from reference TRBV7-9 and TRBJ2-5, reads DTGVSQNPRHKITKRGQNVTFRCDPISEHNRLYWYRQTLGQGPEFLTYFQNEAQLEKSRLLSDRFSAERPKGSFSTLEIQRTEQGDSAMYLCASSLPRQETQYFGPGTRLLVL.